These T cell receptor beta chains were read from a single sample in a study of memory CD4+ T cells and cytomegalovirus serostatus. Clones were read by immunoSEQ multiplex PCR, and TCRdb kept only the in-frame ones, dropping some. This sample has around 38,000 clones, with over 60% found just once. Sequencing input: memory CD4+ T cells from blood. These receptors all come from an adult in good health and CMV-seronegative. Both conserved end residues are part of each CDR3. D genes are given only for firm matches. Size values are once, few and many counts, or a class for expanded clones, and some rows have none.

14 TRBJ2-3 TRBD2 TRBV6-6 few CASSPTSVTDTQYF TGTGCCAGCAGCCCGACTAGCGTCACAGATACGCAGTATTTT
13 TRBJ2-2 . TRBV11-3 few CASSLDQEGELFF TGTGCCAGCAGCTTAGATCAAGAGGGGGAGCTGTTTTTT
16 TRBJ2-7 . TRBV6-6 . CASSYSIVGGLHEQYF TGTGCCAGCAGTTACTCGATAGTCGGGGGTCTTCACGAGCAGTACTTC
12 TRBJ1-3 . TRBV13 . CASSRTGNTIYF TGTGCCAGCAGCAGGACTGGAAACACCATATATTTT
14 TRBJ1-1 TRBD1 TRBV11-1 . CASSLDRGNTEAFF TGTGCCAGCAGCTTAGACAGGGGAAACACTGAAGCTTTCTTT
16 TRBJ2-7 TRBD2 TRBV27 . CASSTTSGRALYEQYF TGTGCCAGCAGTACCACTAGCGGGAGGGCCCTCTACGAGCAGTACTTC
15 TRBJ1-5 . TRBV7-2 . CASSLAGGPAQPQHF TGTGCCAGCAGCTTAGCGGGGGGGCCGGCTCAGCCCCAGCATTTT
15 TRBJ2-4 . TRBV19 once CASSMDGVDKNIQYF TGTGCCAGTAGTATGGACGGGGTGGACAAAAACATTCAGTACTTC
16 TRBJ2-3 . TRBV18 . CASSPLPTGSTDTQYF TGTGCCAGCTCACCATTACCGACGGGGAGCACAGATACGCAGTATTTT
14 TRBJ2-7 . TRBV5-1 . CASSLDYSSYEQYF TGCGCCAGCAGCTTGGATTACAGCTCCTACGAGCAGTACTTC
15 TRBJ2-1 TRBD2 TRBV6-6 . CASIPSGVSYNEQFF TGTGCCAGCATCCCTAGCGGGGTCTCCTACAATGAGCAGTTCTTC
17 TRBJ2-3 TRBD2 TRBV28 . CASSFPLAGVRTDTQYF TGTGCCAGCAGTTTCCCTCTAGCGGGAGTACGGACAGATACGCAGTATTTT
14 TRBJ1-2 . TRBV19 . CASSKTGSQYGYTF TGTGCCAGTAGTAAAACAGGGAGTCAGTATGGCTACACCTTC
17 TRBJ2-4 TRBD1 TRBV4-3 . CASSQDSAGTGKNIQYF TGCGCCAGCAGCCAAGATTCGGCCGGGACAGGAAAAAACATTCAGTACTTC
13 TRBJ1-5 . TRBV28 . CASVRGGGQPQHF TGTGCCAGCGTCCGAGGGGGTGGGCAGCCCCAGCATTTT
12 TRBJ2-2 . TRBV10-1 few CASSSVSGELFF TGCGCCAGCAGTTCAGTCAGCGGGGAGCTGTTTTTT
11 TRBJ1-1 . TRBV7-2 . CASSYGAKAFF TGTGCCAGCAGCTACGGGGCCAAAGCTTTCTTT
15 TRBJ2-3 TRBD1 TRBV19 . CASNTGTGGTDTQYF TGTGCCAGTAATACCGGGACAGGGGGGACAGATACGCAGTATTTT
15 TRBJ2-6 . TRBV19 . CASSMWGVGANVLTF TGTGCCAGTAGTATGTGGGGGGTCGGGGCCAACGTCCTGACTTTC
13 TRBJ2-7 TRBD1 TRBV2 . CASSGTGGYEQYF TGTGCCAGCAGTGGGACAGGGGGCTACGAGCAGTACTTC
15 TRBJ1-4 . TRBV14 . CASSGIGAANEKLFF TGTGCCAGCAGCGGAATCGGCGCAGCTAATGAAAAACTGTTTTTT
13 TRBJ1-5 TRBD1 TRBV6-1 . CASTLAGGQPQHF TGTGCCAGCACCCTGGCAGGGGGTCAGCCCCAGCATTTT
12 TRBJ1-2 . TRBV9 . CASSHDRGGYTF TGTGCCAGCAGCCACGATCGCGGTGGCTACACCTTC
16 TRBJ2-1 TRBD2 TRBV5-1 few CASSLAPGLDGNEQFF TGCGCCAGCAGCTTGGCCCCGGGACTAGACGGGAATGAGCAGTTCTTC
15 TRBJ2-5 TRBD1 TRBV27 . CASSLGTRGRETQYF TGTGCCAGCAGTTTAGGGACCAGGGGGCGTGAGACCCAGTACTTC
14 TRBJ1-5 . TRBV28 . CASSSLSGLRPQHF TGTGCCAGCAGTTCCCTAAGCGGCCTGCGGCCCCAGCATTTT
13 TRBJ1-1 . TRBV7-6 . CASSEDSNTEAFF TGTGCCAGCAGCGAGGACTCGAACACTGAAGCTTTCTTT
14 TRBJ2-2 . TRBV11-3 few CASSLTANTGELFF TGTGCCAGCAGCTTGACAGCGAACACCGGGGAGCTGTTTTTT
16 TRBJ2-3 TRBD2 TRBV11-2 . CASSFSISGTTDTQYF TGTGCCAGCAGCTTCTCCATTAGCGGGACCACAGATACGCAGTATTTT
13 TRBJ2-7 . TRBV7-9 . CASSLAGIYEQYF TGTGCCAGCAGCTTAGCAGGGATCTACGAGCAGTACTTC
17 TRBJ2-7 . TRBV5-4 medium-sized CASSLDGRGPGDYEQYF TGTGCCAGCAGCTTGGATGGGCGGGGACCGGGGGACTACGAGCAGTACTTC
14 TRBJ2-5 . TRBV2 . CASSESARSETQYF TGTGCCAGCAGTGAGTCCGCCAGGTCTGAGACCCAGTACTTC
14 TRBJ1-3 . TRBV27 . CASSLNGGGNTIYF TGTGCCAGCAGTCTAAATGGGGGGGGAAACACCATATATTTT
18 TRBJ2-1 . TRBV19 . CASSITPSPGRRGNEQFF TGTGCCAGTAGTATAACGCCAAGCCCCGGGCGGAGAGGGAATGAGCAGTTCTTC
14 TRBJ1-5 . TRBV30 few CAWSPTGTNQPQHF TGTGCCTGGAGTCCGACAGGAACCAATCAGCCCCAGCATTTT
16 TRBJ2-2 TRBD2 TRBV5-1 . CASSRGLAGVTGELFF TGCGCCAGCAGCCGCGGACTAGCGGGAGTCACCGGGGAGCTGTTTTTT
15 TRBJ2-7 TRBD2 TRBV19 few CASSIRTSGRYEQYF TGTGCCAGTAGTATCCGGACTAGCGGGAGATACGAGCAGTACTTC
14 TRBJ1-2 . TRBV7-2 . CASSNDRLTVGYTF TGTGCCAGCAGCAACGACAGGTTGACGGTTGGCTACACCTTC
14 TRBJ2-1 . TRBV19 . CASSPRGQYNEQFF TGTGCCAGTAGTCCTAGAGGACAGTACAATGAGCAGTTCTTC
16 TRBJ2-5 TRBD2 TRBV6-1 few CASSEATSGRVRTQYF TGTGCCAGCAGTGAAGCGACTAGCGGGAGGGTGAGGACCCAGTACTTC
15 TRBJ2-7 . TRBV19 . CASSIWPPEAYEQYF TGTGCCAGTAGTATCTGGCCACCTGAGGCCTACGAGCAGTACTTC
14 TRBJ1-2 . TRBV7-8 . CASSPGRGDYGYTF TGTGCCAGCAGCCCCGGAAGGGGGGACTATGGCTACACCTTC
16 TRBJ2-5 TRBD1 TRBV4-3 . CASSQEYRGIGETQYF TGCGCCAGCAGCCAAGAATACAGGGGGATAGGGGAGACCCAGTACTTC
14 TRBJ1-1 TRBD1 TRBV5-4 . CASRDRGRNTEAFF TGTGCCAGTCGGGACAGGGGAAGAAACACTGAAGCTTTCTTT